The 27 T cell receptor beta chains presented below share a single source sample, sequenced in a study of blood T cell repertoires in COVID-19 (dated by TCRdb to about 2020). Library prep was done by the immunoSEQ multiplex PCR assay. The table was pulled from immuneACCESS by TCRdb, which kept in-frame rearrangements only. Such tables lose some clones; where checked, under half of the loss comes from unresolved V genes, and the rest has no known cause. The sample table holds approximately 350,000 clones, of which 80% to 90% were seen once. The top ten hold 6% to 7% of the sample. Sequenced sample: peripheral blood. These receptors came from a woman between 45 and 60 years old with COVID-19, enrolled during active disease.

The chain couples TRBV4-2 to TRBJ2-1, with 8 bases lining up with TRBD1. V was pared by 4 bases and J by 6 bases, with 8 bases of the junction left unmatched. The CDR3 has 15 amino acids. In germline, CDR1 is LGHNA, CDR2 YNFKEQ. The CDR3 DNA reads TGTGCCAGCAGCCCGCAGGACAGGGACGGCAATGAGCAGTTCTTC. Residues: CASSPQDRDGNEQFF.

This sequence joins TRBV24-1 and TRBJ1-1; no clear D. The germline CDR1 and CDR2 sequences are KGHDR and SFDVKD. Between the trimmed V and J ends, which lost 3 bases and 6 bases, there was a span of 16 bases. This CDR3 region has 15 residues. The CDR3 loop reads CATSDAVGSRSEAFF. CDR3 bases: TGTGCCACCAGTGATGCGGTAGGCTCTCGGTCTGAAGCTTTCTTT.

V gene TRBV6-2 or TRBV6-3 combines with J gene TRBJ1-5; D gene unclear. CDR3 length equals 16 residues. Trimming shortened V by 0 bases and J by 2 bases, and 11 bases separated the two germline ends. The germline gives CDR1 MNHEY, CDR2 SVGEGT. The CDR3 coding sequence is TGTGCCAGCAGTTACTCGAGAGGGAGGGGCAATCAGCCCCAGCATTTT. Its translation is CASSYSRGRGNQPQHF.

The V and J genes are TRBV6-1 and TRBJ1-2; D not certain. The CDR3 has 15 amino acids. Trimming took 3 bases from V and 4 from J, leaving 15 bases between them. The germline CDR1 and CDR2 sequences are MNHNS and SASEGT. CDR3 protein: CASSEGSWEAYGYTF. CDR3 nucleotide sequence: TGTGCCAGCAGTGAGGGCAGCTGGGAGGCCTATGGCTACACCTTC.

The rearrangement links TRBV19 to TRBJ1-4; 7 positions agree with TRBD1. Germline-derived CDR1 and CDR2 are LNHDA and SQIVND (reference sequence). The CDR3 spans 15 residues. Trimming cost V 6 bases and J 5 bases; bases outside gene matches: 9. CDR3 amino acids: CASSAGLQGNEKLFF. The CDR3 coding sequence is TGTGCCAGTAGCGCGGGGTTACAGGGGAATGAAAAACTGTTTTTT.

The chain uses TRBV27 and TRBJ2-6; possible D gene TRBD2, 6 bases. Deletions cut 5 bases from V and 3 bases from J, with 17 bases between. Looked up from germline, CDR1 is MNHEY and CDR2 is SMNVEV (reference sequence). The CDR3 has 17 residues. The CDR3 region is CASSPGLGGVGANVLTF. CDR3 sequence (DNA): TGTGCCAGCAGTCCTGGACTGGGAGGCGTTGGGGCCAACGTCCTGACTTTC.

The chain couples TRBV2 to TRBJ2-7; 7 nucleotides agree with TRBD2. CDR1 and CDR2 (germline): SNHLY, FYNNEI. The CDR3 totals 14 residues. Germline trimming cut 8 bases from V and 2 bases from J; bases unmatched to any gene: 9. The DNA for the CDR3 is TGTGCCAGCCGAATCCCCGGGACTACCTACGAGCAGTACTTC. Amino acid sequence: CASRIPGTTYEQYF.

For this clone: Distinct nucleotide sequences in the sample also encode this CDR3. For the CDR3, the DNA is TGTGCCTGGAGTGTACTCAATGAGCAGTTCTTC. It is translated as CAWSVLNEQFF. The rearrangement links TRBV30 to TRBJ2-1, with D unresolved. Looked up from germline, CDR1 is GTSNPN and CDR2 is SVGIG (reference sequence). Trimming stripped 0 bases from V and 6 bases from J, with 3 bases between. The CDR3 has 11 residues.

V usage is TRBV19 and J usage is TRBJ2-7; weak D call: TRBD1 (6 bases). The CDR3 sequence is 14 residues long. Trimming shortened V by 3 bases and J by 2 bases, and 11 bases separated the two germline ends. Germline CDR1 is LNHDA and CDR2 is SQIVND (reference sequence). The CDR3 is CASSIGRGPYEQYF. The CDR3 bases are TGTGCCAGTAGTATTGGCAGGGGACCCTACGAGCAGTACTTC.

This clone appeared a few times. This chain joins TRBV25-1 and TRBJ1-1; D is uncertain. This CDR3 has 11 amino acids. CDR1 and CDR2 from the germline V gene are MGHDK and SYGVNS. Trimming removed 8 bases from V and 10 bases from J, with 14 bases in between. As DNA, the CDR3 is TGTGCCAGCCGGGCGGGTCTAGGAGCTTTCTTT. Residues: CASRAGLGAFF. The whole variable domain, filled in from reference TRBV25-1 and TRBJ1-1, reads EADIYQTPRYLVIGTGKKITLECSQTMGHDKMYWYQQDPGMELHLIHYSYGVNSTEKGDLSSESTVSRIRTEHFPLTLESARPSHTSQYLCASRAGLGAFFGQGTRLTVV.

This clone was counted between two and nine times. The chain uses TRBV5-1 and TRBJ2-6; 7 nucleotides match TRBD1. Trimming removed 6 bases from V and 1 base from J; junction bases left unmatched: 7. Germline CDR1 and CDR2: SGHRS and YFSETQ. This CDR3 has 16 amino acids. In DNA form, the CDR3 reads TGCGCCAGCACCCCGGGACAGCTGTCTGGGGCCAACGTCCTGACTTTC. Translating gives CASTPGQLSGANVLTF.

This clone was observed a single time. The CDR3, as DNA: TGTGCCAGTAGTGCCCCGGGACAGGGGGCGCGGAAACTGTTTTTT. It codes for CASSAPGQGARKLFF. The gene calls are TRBV19 and TRBJ1-4, with TRBD1 matching over 12 bases. V lost 5 bases to trimming and J lost 11 bases; unmatched junction nucleotides: 9. The CDR3 spans 15 residues. Germline V gives CDR1 LNHDA, CDR2 SQIVND (reference sequence).

This clone came up once. Within the sample, other DNA sequences also encode this same CDR3. This chain links TRBV7-9 with TRBJ2-7, with TRBD1 matching over 7 bases. J lost 4 bases, V lost 5 bases, and 5 bases had no gene match. The CDR3 consists of 13 residues. Germline V CDR1 and CDR2: SEHNR, FQNEAQ (reference sequence). The CDR3 sequence: CASSMGQLYEQYF. The CDR3 DNA sequence: TGTGCCAGCAGCATGGGACAGCTATACGAGCAGTACTTC. Full variable domain (remainder filled in from reference TRBV7-9 and TRBJ2-7): DTGVSQNPRHKITKRGQNVTFRCDPISEHNRLYWYRQTLGQGPEFLTYFQNEAQLEKSRLLSDRFSAERPKGSFSTLEIQRTEQGDSAMYLCASSMGQLYEQYFGPGTRLTVT.

The sample holds one count of this clone. V usage is TRBV6-5 and J usage is TRBJ1-4; TRBD1 aligns across 7 bases. The CDR3 contains 14 residues. Germline values: CDR1 MNHEY, CDR2 SVGAGI. The J segment lost 5 bases and the V segment lost 6 bases, leaving 6 bases of the junction unmatched. The CDR3 sequence: CASRGQKKNEKLFF. For the CDR3, the DNA is TGTGCCAGCAGGGGACAGAAGAAGAATGAAAAACTGTTTTTT.

This chain joins TRBV7-8 and TRBJ2-1, with 8 bases aligning to TRBD2. CDR3 length: 18 residues. Germline V lookup: CDR1 SGHVS, CDR2 FQNEAQ. Trimming at V came to 1 base and at J to 0 bases, leaving 8 bases not matched to a gene. CDR3 DNA sequence: TGTGCCAGCAGCTTAGGGGGGACTAGTTTAAGCTCCTACAATGAGCAGTTCTTC. Translating it yields CASSLGGTSLSSYNEQFF.

This clone was observed a few times. The rearrangement uses TRBV11-2 and TRBJ1-6; D not certain. The V and J ends lost 0 bases and 10 bases respectively, with 13 bases between them. The CDR3 consists of 15 residues. Per germline, CDR1 SGHAT and CDR2 FQNNGV. CDR3 region: CASSLEGAWASPLHF. For the CDR3, the DNA is TGTGCCAGCAGCTTAGAAGGCGCATGGGCGTCACCCCTCCACTTT.

The chain employs TRBV27 and TRBJ1-4, with D possibly matching TRBD1 (6 bases). Trimming removed 8 bases at V and 3 bases at J, with 19 bases between. This CDR3 comprises 16 residues. CDR1 MNHEY and CDR2 SMNVEV come from the germline V gene (reference sequence). CDR3 in DNA: TGTGCCAGCTCCGACCCGAGGGGGGGAGCTAATGAAAAACTGTTTTTT. Translated: CASSDPRGGANEKLFF. The variable domain in full, with the rest retrieved from reference TRBV27 and TRBJ1-4, is EAQVTQNPRYLITVTGKKLTVTCSQNMNHEYMSWYRQDPGLGLRQIYYSMNVEVTDKGDVPEGYKVSRKEKRNFPLILESPSPNQTSLYFCASSDPRGGANEKLFFGSGTQLSVL.

This clone occurred a few times. The chain links TRBV4-3 to TRBJ1-6; D is unresolved. The CDR3 sequence is 15 residues long. Per germline, CDR1 LGHNA and CDR2 YSLEER. Trimming left V 1 base short and J 3 bases short, with 7 bases between. CDR3 sequence (DNA): TGCGCCAGCAGCCAAGGCGTTCTCTATAATTCACCCCTCCACTTT. Translated, it gives CASSQGVLYNSPLHF.

Here the CDR3 reads CASSLQGASGYTF. The DNA for the CDR3 is TGTGCCAGCAGCTTACAGGGGGCGAGTGGCTACACCTTC. This sequence joins TRBV7-9 and TRBJ1-2; TRBD1 matches 8 bases. CDR3 size: 13 residues. The germline V gene encodes CDR1 SEHNR and CDR2 FQNEAQ (reference sequence). V shed 2 bases and J 7 bases; nucleotides not matched to a gene: 3.

The rearrangement uses TRBV29-1 and TRBJ2-5; possible D gene TRBD2, 6 bases. Per the germline V gene, CDR1 is SQVTM and CDR2 is ANQGSEA. V gave up 2 bases and J gave up 5 bases, with 12 bases separating them. The CDR3 spans 13 residues. CDR3 DNA: TGCAGCGTTGAAAGGGACTGGGGGGAGACCCAGTACTTC. This codes for CSVERDWGETQYF. Looking up the rest from reference TRBV29-1 and TRBJ2-5 gives the full variable domain: SAVISQKPSRDICQRGTSLTIQCQVDSQVTMMFWYRQQPGQSLTLIATANQGSEATYESGFVIDKFPISRPNLTFSTLTVSNMSPEDSSIYLCSVERDWGETQYFGPGTRLLVL.

This sequence joins TRBV5-1 and TRBJ1-1, with 12 bases fitting TRBD1. The germline V gene encodes CDR1 SGHRS and CDR2 YFSETQ. The CDR3 totals 15 residues. The junction had 4 bases not matched to a gene; V was cut back by 4 bases and J by 3 bases. CDR3 region: CASSPGDRGHTEAFF. CDR3 nucleotide sequence: TGCGCCAGCAGCCCTGGGGACAGGGGGCACACTGAAGCTTTCTTT.

The V gene is TRBV5-1, the J gene TRBJ2-5; 7 bases are shared with TRBD2. Looked up from germline, CDR1 is SGHRS and CDR2 is YFSETQ. This CDR3 spans 14 amino acids. The V and J ends lost 4 bases and 5 bases, in that order; junction bases with no gene match: 8. The CDR3 DNA follows: TGCGCCAGCAGCCCGGCGGGGGTCCGGGAGACCCAGTACTTC. It encodes CASSPAGVRETQYF.

V usage is TRBV14 and J usage is TRBJ2-7; possibly TRBD2 for D (6 bases). This CDR3 is 12 amino acids long. V shed 2 bases and J shed 6 bases, with 8 bases lying between them. Germline CDR1 SGHDN, CDR2 FVKESK. CDR3 sequence: CASSQTSTEQYF. The DNA of the CDR3 is TGTGCCAGCAGCCAAACTAGCACCGAGCAGTACTTC.

This chain uses TRBV5-6 with TRBJ2-2; D is perhaps TRBD2 (6 bases). CDR3 length: 15 amino acids. V shed 1 base and J shed 5 bases, with 12 bases lying between them. Germline CDR1 and CDR2: SGHDT and YYEEEE. The CDR3 DNA reads TGTGCCAGCAGCTTGTACGGGAGAGGAACCGGGGAGCTGTTTTTT. Protein sequence: CASSLYGRGTGELFF.

The CDR3 region has the DNA TGTGCCAGTCAAGAGAGCTCCTATAATTCACCCCTCCACTTT. It specifies CASQESSYNSPLHF. This chain joins TRBV19 and TRBJ1-6, with D hard to call. Looked up from germline, CDR1 is LNHDA and CDR2 is SQIVND (reference sequence). This CDR3 comprises 14 residues. V was clipped by 8 bases and J by 0 bases, with 8 bases between them.

The V call is TRBV20-1, the J call TRBJ1-1; D is uncertain. With 3 bases removed from V and 5 bases from J, the gap between germline ends came to 13 bases. The CDR3 spans 13 residues. The germline CDR1 and CDR2 sequences are DFQATT and SNEGSKA (reference sequence). CDR3 protein: CSASPSSGTEAFF. The CDR3 DNA reads as TGCAGTGCTAGTCCGAGTTCGGGTACTGAAGCTTTCTTT.

This chain joins TRBV7-9 and TRBJ1-1; 7 bases are a match to TRBD1. Trimming cost V 2 bases and J 0 bases; bases outside gene matches: 3. The CDR3 is 15 residues long. The V gene's germline CDR1 is SEHNR and CDR2 FQNEAQ (reference sequence). CDR3 DNA sequence: TGTGCCAGCAGCTTAATAGGGGGCTTGAACACTGAAGCTTTCTTT. The encoded protein is CASSLIGGLNTEAFF.